In this sample, the clone carrying this T cell receptor beta chain turned up many times. Its matching antigen is unknown. This sample is part of a study of regulatory T cells in long-lasting Graves disease. Background on the study: Graves' cases, newly diagnosed, had used antithyroid drugs under 3 months.

Sample time point: newly diagnosed GD, antithyroid drugs for less than 3 months. There was RNA extracted from PBMCs, and the TCR library was made from it. Diagnoses of Graves' disease were made by American Thyroid Association guidelines. The germline V and J ends were trimmed by 3 bases and 4 bases, with 3 bases remaining between them. Per the germline V gene, CDR1 is SNHLY and CDR2 is FYNNEI. The CDR3 is 11 residues long. Construction of the TCR beta libraries employed iRepertoire HTBI primers in conjunction with Arm-PCR of CDR3 regions. TCRdb passed the multiplex PCR reads through MiXCR, listing each CDR3 protein once. The sample has roughly 260,000 distinct CDR3 sequences, 15% to 20% seen once. Study-level points and caveats: Patients with persistent Graves' had lower TCR diversity than newly diagnosed patients. Sample size, which was small, may have reduced accuracy.

These data were also reused for a study on T cells in Graves' hyperthyroidism and ophthalmopathy.

The sequence came from a woman aged 25 to 45 with Graves disease. The sequences come from peripheral blood mononuclear cells (PBMCs), collected at new diagnosis, from a patient treated with antithyroid drugs. This chain connects TRBV2 to TRBJ1-1; D gene ambiguous. In DNA, the CDR3 is TGTGCCAGCAGTGATACCACTGAAGCTTTCTTT. It yields the protein CASSDTTEAFF.